Presented here are 15 T cell receptor beta chains from one specimen sequenced in a study of shared clonotypes between healthy human individuals. Data came from immunoSEQ multiplex PCR; TCRdb stores just in-frame clones and leaves some out. Of under 1,100,000 clones listed, 75% to 80% were seen once; the top ten hold 0.55% to 0.7%. Sample: memory CD4+ T cells from PBMCs. Sample subset: CD45RA-negative fraction. The receptors derive from a man between 18 and 35 years old in good health. Some clones in this sample may be carry-over from other donors' samples.

This clone turned up a few times. Other DNA sequences in this specimen translate into the identical CDR3. This sequence joins TRBV7-2 and TRBJ1-5; D ambiguous. The CDR3 has 12 residues. Trimming removed 5 bases at V and 3 bases at J, with 5 bases between. The germline V gene has CDR1 SGHTA and CDR2 FQGNSA. The DNA of the CDR3 is TGTGCCAGCAGCCCCTCCAATCAGCCCCAGCATTTT. This gives the protein CASSPSNQPQHF.

The gene calls are TRBV7-9 and TRBJ2-4; maybe TRBD2 (6 bases). The germline V gene has CDR1 SEHNR and CDR2 FQNEAQ (reference sequence). The V end was cut by 4 bases, the J end by 0 bases, with 7 bases between. The CDR3 consists of 14 residues. Here the CDR3 reads CASSSGLAKNIQYF. Written as DNA, the CDR3 is TGTGCCAGCAGCTCGGGACTAGCCAAAAACATTCAGTACTTC.

This chain uses TRBV28 with TRBJ1-4; 9 bases match TRBD1. CDR1 and CDR2 from the germline V gene are MDHEN and SYDVKM. CDR3 length: 16 residues. J gave up 3 bases and V 3 bases, and 5 bases lay outside the gene matches. The CDR3 reads CASSFLGQGPNEKLFF. CDR3 nucleotide sequence: TGTGCCAGCAGTTTCCTCGGACAGGGGCCTAATGAAAAACTGTTTTTT.

The V call is TRBV28, the J call TRBJ1-4; the D gene is possibly TRBD1 (5 bases). This CDR3 contains 15 residues. Germline CDR1 reads MDHEN; CDR2 reads SYDVKM. V dropped 6 bases and J dropped 2 bases, with 13 bases sitting between them. DNA of the CDR3: TGTGCCAGCAGCCCACTGGGGGGGACTAATGAAAAACTGTTTTTT. Translation gives CASSPLGGTNEKLFF.

The chain has TRBV5-6 and TRBJ2-5; TRBD2 agrees at 8 bases. Trimming at V came to 2 bases and at J to 4 bases, leaving 10 bases not matched to a gene. The CDR3 has 16 residues. From germline, CDR1 is SGHDT and CDR2 YYEEEE. The chain's CDR3 is CASSFETSGRGETQYF. The CDR3, as DNA: TGTGCCAGCAGCTTTGAAACTAGCGGAAGGGGAGAGACCCAGTACTTC.

The chain uses TRBV12-2 and TRBJ1-5; the D call TRBD1 from the table was never checked on the DNA. TRBV12-2 is given as a pseudogene. This CDR3 has 17 amino acids. The DNA of the CDR3 is TGTGCAAGTCGCCCGCGACAGGGTGTCGGTGGCAATCAGCCCCAGCATTTT. This gives the protein CASRPRQGVGGNQPQHF.

Note on this clone: This sample includes further DNA sequences coding for the same CDR3. V usage is TRBV11-3 and J usage is TRBJ2-7; 10 bases are shared with TRBD2. The germline V gene has CDR1 SGHNT and CDR2 YENEEA. Trimming removed 4 bases from V and 4 bases from J; junction bases left unmatched: 1. This CDR3 is 13 amino acids long. CDR3 coding DNA: TGTGCCAGCAGCTCTAGCGGGAGTTACGAGCAGTACTTC. Protein sequence: CASSSSGSYEQYF.

This clone was detected only a few times. V usage is TRBV4-3 and J usage is TRBJ1-5; 7 bases are shared with TRBD1. Germline-derived CDR1 and CDR2 are LGHNA and YSLEER. V was clipped by 1 base and J by 4 bases; unmatched bases: 1. The CDR3 spans 14 residues. This CDR3 is CASSQAQGNQPQHF. CDR3 sequence (DNA): TGCGCCAGCAGCCAAGCACAGGGGAATCAGCCCCAGCATTTT.

This chain uses TRBV27 with TRBJ2-7, with TRBD2 identical over 14 bases. V lost 3 bases to trimming and J lost 5 bases; unmatched junction nucleotides: 0. This CDR3 has 14 residues. Per the germline V gene, CDR1 is MNHEY and CDR2 is SMNVEV (reference sequence). The CDR3 here is CASSLGLAGDEQYF. Here the CDR3 DNA reads TGTGCCAGCAGTTTGGGACTAGCGGGAGACGAGCAGTACTTC.

CDR3 region: CASSQGTGAYSYEQYF. The CDR3 coding sequence is TGTGCCAGCAGCCAGGGGACAGGGGCGTACTCCTACGAGCAGTACTTC. The rearrangement links TRBV5-4 to TRBJ2-7, with 10 bases fitting TRBD1. The germline CDR1 and CDR2 sequences are SGHNT and YYREEE (reference sequence). Unmatched junction bases numbered 7, after V lost 4 bases and J lost 0 bases. The CDR3 runs 16 residues.

Details on this clone: One end of the junction does not line up with germline, which may come from a read error. This chain connects TRBV9 to TRBJ2-7, with a weak D call TRBD1 (5 bases). The CDR3 loop spans 14 amino acids. Per the germline V gene, CDR1 is SGDLS and CDR2 is YYNGEE. The CDR3 nucleotides are TGTGCCAGCAGCGTAGATGGTAGGTGGGGCCCTCTAGTTTTC. It is translated as CASSVDGRWGPLVF.

The CDR3 region is CASSLASGDYGYTF. For the CDR3, the DNA is TGTGCCAGCAGCTTAGCATCGGGGGACTATGGCTACACCTTC. The V and J genes are TRBV11-3 and TRBJ1-2, with TRBD1 as a possible D gene (5 bases). V was pared by 1 base and J by 3 bases, with 9 bases between. The germline gives CDR1 SGHNT, CDR2 YENEEA. The CDR3 has 14 residues.

The rearrangement joins TRBV11-3 to TRBJ2-3, with a tentative D call TRBD2 (6 bases). Looked up from germline, CDR1 is SGHNT and CDR2 is YENEEA. The V end lost 3 bases, the J end lost 4 bases, and 23 bases lay between the germline ends. The CDR3 consists of 18 residues. In DNA, the CDR3 is TGTGCCAGCAGCTTGGGCCCCCCACAGCCCTGGGGGGCAGATACGCAGTATTTT. Translated: CASSLGPPQPWGADTQYF.

The chain is built from TRBV30 and TRBJ2-7; 15 positions agree with TRBD2. Per germline, CDR1 GTSNPN and CDR2 SVGIG (reference sequence). V lost 2 bases to trimming and J lost 11 bases; unmatched junction nucleotides: 7. The CDR3 is 14 residues long. The chain's CDR3 is CAWSSGLAGGPKYF. The CDR3 nucleotides are TGTGCCTGGAGTTCCGGACTAGCGGGAGGGCCTAAGTACTTC.

This clone appeared a few times. The chain joins TRBV19 to TRBJ1-5; D is perhaps TRBD1 (5 bases). Germline values: CDR1 LNHDA, CDR2 SQIVND (reference sequence). This CDR3 contains 14 residues. V was pared by 10 bases and J by 0 bases, with 13 bases between. CDR3 nucleotides: TGTGCCACGCACAGGTATTATAGCAATCAGCCCCAGCATTTT. Encoded protein: CATHRYYSNQPQHF.